This TCR beta chain was captured in a study of OX40 agonist ivuxolimab in advanced cancers. Study observations and caveats: CD8+ T cells showed, on average, more clonal expansion than CD4+ cells. Circulating CD4+ and CD8+ T cells showed clonal expansion by week 6 at 0.1 to 3.0 mg/kg. Low normalized T-cell clonal expansion also characterized some of the nonresponders.

Turning to this clone: What it binds is not known.

TCRdb's copy holds only in-frame clones and misses some; the assay was immunoSEQ multiplex PCR. The top ten hold about 2.2% of the sample, which has about 64,000 clones, roughly four fifths seen once. Germline CDR1 is SNHLY and CDR2 is FYNNEI. The V and J ends lost 5 bases and 3 bases, in that order; junction bases with no gene match: 2. The CDR3 is 14 amino acids. The sample here was CD4+ or CD8+ T cells sorted from blood, taken in a trial of the OX40 agonist ivuxolimab. The TCR comes from an adult with an advanced solid tumor such as melanoma, head and neck, liver or kidney cancer. The chain has TRBV2 and TRBJ1-4; 8 bases are shared with TRBD1. The CDR3 protein is CASSSQGANEKLFF. CDR3 DNA: TGTGCCAGCAGTTCACAGGGGGCTAATGAAAAACTGTTTTTT. Supplemented by reference TRBV2 and TRBJ1-4, the full variable domain reads EPEVTQTPSHQVTQMGQEVILRCVPISNHLYFYWYRQILGQKVEFLVSFYNNEISEKSEIFDDQFSVERPDGSNFTLKIRSTKLEDSAMYFCASSSQGANEKLFFGSGTQLSVL.